This T cell receptor (beta chain) was sequenced for a study of control samples from healthy donors and cancer patients. Some clones are missing from TCRdb's copy, which holds only in-frame ones; the method was immunoSEQ multiplex PCR. This table has roughly 95,000 clones, 91% appearing once. Trimming removed 4 bases at V and 5 bases at J, with 14 bases between. The length of the CDR3 is 14 residues. Germline lookup yields CDR1 MGHRA and CDR2 YSYEKL. This TCR came from a woman in her thirties in good health. The sample taken for sequencing was blood. This sequence joins TRBV4-1 and TRBJ1-2; D remains ambiguous. Here the CDR3 reads CASSLSQGEYGYTF. CDR3 coding DNA: TGCGCCAGCAGCCTTTCTCAAGGAGAGTATGGCTACACCTTC.